The clone carrying this T cell receptor beta chain came up many times. Its antigen remains unknown. CDR3 length: 13 amino acids. The germline V and J ends were trimmed by 2 bases and 4 bases, with 8 bases remaining between them. Germline CDR1 MRHNA, CDR2 SNTAGT. Only in-frame clones appear in the TCRdb table, and some are missing; sequencing was by immunoSEQ multiplex PCR. The sample includes 700,000 or so clones, 72% seen only once; the top ten take around 2%. This sample is part of a study of shared clonotypes between healthy human individuals. Overall study results and limits: The rarefaction results pointed to incomplete sorted-subset sequencing despite large depth.

Caucasian adults residing in Nashville, Tennessee made up all the donors. V and J are TRBV6-4 and TRBJ1-1, with D unresolved. The sequence was collected from a woman in her thirties in good health. The sequenced material came from memory CD4+ T cells sorted from blood. Subset indicated: CD45RA-negative fraction. As DNA, the CDR3 is TGTGCCAGCAGTGACGGACGGAGCACTGAAGCTTTCTTT. Translating it yields CASSDGRSTEAFF.